This entry concerns a single TCR beta chain. Its cognate antigen is unknown. These data originate in a study of T-cell reconstitution after alpha-beta-depleted transplantation in children. The CDR3 has 11 amino acids. V lost 7 bases and J 6 bases, leaving 8 bases between the germline ends. Construction of the TCRbeta library involved unique molecular identifiers. TCRdb called the PCR reads again in MiXCR, with one record for every CDR3 protein. The sample comprises some 16,000 distinct CDR3 sequences, roughly 4.7% of which are singletons, and 6.9% rests with the top ten. Study-wide findings and caveats: Newly made T cells mostly supplied T-cell counts and diversity one year after transplant. Roughly two months post-transplant, alpha-beta T cells reportedly originated from several hundred graft clones that had expanded. Some patients showed high day-60 TCRbeta diversity, which derived from surviving recipient T cells and thymic progenitors.

The material sequenced was PBMCs, taken before TCRalphabeta/CD19-depleted stem cell transplant. The chain uses TRBV12-3 or TRBV12-4 and TRBJ2-3; the D gene is possibly TRBD2 (6 bases). This sequence originates from a boy between 5 and 17 years old with acute lymphoblastic leukemia, due to receive a stem cell transplant. CDR3 sequence reads: CASTGGDTQYF. The CDR3 DNA reads as TGTGCCAGCACTGGAGGGGATACGCAGTATTTT.